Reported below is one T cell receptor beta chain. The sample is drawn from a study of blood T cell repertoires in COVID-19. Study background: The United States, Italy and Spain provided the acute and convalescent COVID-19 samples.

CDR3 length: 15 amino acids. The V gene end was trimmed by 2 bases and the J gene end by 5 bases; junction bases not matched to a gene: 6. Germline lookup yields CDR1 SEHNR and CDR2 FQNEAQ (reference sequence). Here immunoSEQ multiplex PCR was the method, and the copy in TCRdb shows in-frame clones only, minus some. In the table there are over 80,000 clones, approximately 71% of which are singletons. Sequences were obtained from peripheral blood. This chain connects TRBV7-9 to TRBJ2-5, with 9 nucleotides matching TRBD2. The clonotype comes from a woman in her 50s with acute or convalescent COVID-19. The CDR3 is CASSLTTSGSETQYF. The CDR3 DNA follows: TGTGCCAGCAGCTTAACGACTAGCGGTAGCGAGACCCAGTACTTC.